The 7 T cell receptor beta chains presented below share a single source sample, sequenced in a study of blood T cell repertoires in COVID-19. TCRdb's table, derived via immunoSEQ multiplex PCR, lists solely in-frame clones and lacks some. The repertoire consists of about 230,000 clones, with approximately 84% occurring once and the leading ten covering approximately 4.8%. The sample taken for sequencing was peripheral blood. The receptors derive from a man aged 50-60 years with active or convalescent COVID-19.

Sample share makes this clone medium-sized. The rearrangement links TRBV25-1 to TRBJ1-4; D may be TRBD1 (5 bases). Trimming shortened V by 6 bases and J by 7 bases, and 12 bases separated the two germline ends. The CDR3 consists of 13 residues. Germline V CDR1 and CDR2: MGHDK, SYGVNS. The CDR3 reads CASSLTGTEKLFF. The CDR3, as DNA: TGTGCCAGCAGCCTCACAGGTACTGAAAAACTGTTTTTT.

This clone has only one observation. The gene calls are TRBV30 and TRBJ1-2, with D perhaps TRBD1 (6 bases). V lost 2 bases and J lost 6, with 10 bases in between. CDR3 size: 12 residues. The germline V gene encodes CDR1 GTSNPN and CDR2 SVGIG (reference sequence). The CDR3 nucleotides are TGTGCCTGGAGTAGGGGGACCAATGGCTACACCTTC. Translated, it gives CAWSRGTNGYTF. The entire variable domain, with the rest obtained from reference TRBV30 and TRBJ1-2, is as follows: SQTIHQWPATLVQPVGSPLSLECTVEGTSNPNLYWYRQAAGRGLQLLFYSVGIGQISSEVPQNLSASRPQDRQFILSSKKLLLSDSGFYLCAWSRGTNGYTFGSGTRLTVV.

As DNA, the CDR3 is TGTGCCAGCAGGGGACAGGCCTCCTATGGCTACACCTTC. Translating it yields CASRGQASYGYTF. This chain links TRBV2 with TRBJ1-2; 8 bases match TRBD1. The CDR3 totals 13 residues. J gave up 4 bases and V 6 bases, and 4 bases lay outside the gene matches. Germline V gene sequence: CDR1 SNHLY, CDR2 FYNNEI.

The gene calls are TRBV28 and TRBJ2-6, with D possibly TRBD2 on 7 matching bases. Trimming removed 6 bases from V and 0 bases from J, with 9 bases in between. CDR3 length equals 15 residues. CDR1 and CDR2 (germline): MDHEN, SYDVKM. The CDR3 DNA sequence: TGTGCCAGCAGGGGAGGGGGCTCTGGGGCCAACGTCCTGACTTTC. It encodes CASRGGGSGANVLTF.

CDR3 in amino acids: CASSPPGGRQETQYF. In nucleotides, the CDR3 is TGTGCCAGTAGTCCACCAGGGGGACGCCAAGAGACCCAGTACTTC. The chain uses TRBV19 and TRBJ2-5; TRBD1 agrees at 7 bases. The CDR3 is 15 residues long. Trimming removed 5 bases from V and 1 base from J; junction bases left unmatched: 7. Germline lookup yields CDR1 LNHDA and CDR2 SQIVND (reference sequence).

The chain links TRBV14 to TRBJ2-1; D is uncertain. CDR3 size: 13 residues. CDR1 is SGHDN, CDR2 FVKESK, per germline. Trimming stripped 1 base from V and 5 bases from J, with 6 bases between. CDR3 protein: CASSQGQNNEQFF. CDR3 bases: TGTGCCAGCAGCCAAGGCCAGAACAATGAGCAGTTCTTC.

V usage is TRBV7-9 and J usage is TRBJ1-1; no firm D call. The CDR3 loop spans 13 amino acids. The V gene's germline CDR1 is SEHNR and CDR2 FQNEAQ (reference sequence). The V gene lost 1 base and the J gene lost 4 bases, with 7 bases spanning the gap. The DNA of the CDR3 is TGTGCCAGCAGCTTAGGGGCGGGCACTGAAGCTTTCTTT. Translation: CASSLGAGTEAFF. Combining the CDR3 with reference TRBV7-9 and TRBJ1-1 gives the whole variable domain DTGVSQNPRHKITKRGQNVTFRCDPISEHNRLYWYRQTLGQGPEFLTYFQNEAQLEKSRLLSDRFSAERPKGSFSTLEIQRTEQGDSAMYLCASSLGAGTEAFFGQGTRLTVV.